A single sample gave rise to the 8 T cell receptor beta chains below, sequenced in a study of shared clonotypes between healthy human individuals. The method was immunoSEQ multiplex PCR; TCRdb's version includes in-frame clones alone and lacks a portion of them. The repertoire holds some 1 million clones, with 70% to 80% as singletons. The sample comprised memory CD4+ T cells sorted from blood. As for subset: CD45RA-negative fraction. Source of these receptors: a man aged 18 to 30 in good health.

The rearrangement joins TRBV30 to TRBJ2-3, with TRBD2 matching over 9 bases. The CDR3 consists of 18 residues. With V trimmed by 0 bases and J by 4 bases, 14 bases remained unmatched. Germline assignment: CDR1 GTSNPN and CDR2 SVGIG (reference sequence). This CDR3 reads CAWSVRSSGSPWADTQYF. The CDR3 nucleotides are TGTGCCTGGAGTGTTAGGAGTAGCGGGAGTCCCTGGGCAGATACGCAGTATTTT.

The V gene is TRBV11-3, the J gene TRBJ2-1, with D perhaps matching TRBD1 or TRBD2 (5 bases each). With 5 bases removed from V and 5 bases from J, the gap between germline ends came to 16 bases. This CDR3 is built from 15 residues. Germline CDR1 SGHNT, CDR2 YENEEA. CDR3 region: CASSPGTSGNNEQFF. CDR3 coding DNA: TGTGCCAGCAGCCCCGGGACGAGTGGCAACAATGAGCAGTTCTTC.

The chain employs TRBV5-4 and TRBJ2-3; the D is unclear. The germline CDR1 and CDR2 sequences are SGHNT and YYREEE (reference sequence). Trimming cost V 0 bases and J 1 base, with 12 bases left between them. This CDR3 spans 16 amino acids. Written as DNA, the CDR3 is TGTGCCAGCAGCTTGGCCTTGGATTTGGGCACAGATACGCAGTATTTT. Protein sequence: CASSLALDLGTDTQYF.

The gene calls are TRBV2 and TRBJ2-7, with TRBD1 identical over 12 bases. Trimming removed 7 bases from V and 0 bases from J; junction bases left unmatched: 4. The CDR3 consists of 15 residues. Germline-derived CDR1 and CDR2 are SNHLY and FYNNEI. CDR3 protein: CASIGTGGDSYEQYF. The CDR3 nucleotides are TGTGCCAGCATTGGGACAGGGGGCGACTCCTACGAGCAGTACTTC.

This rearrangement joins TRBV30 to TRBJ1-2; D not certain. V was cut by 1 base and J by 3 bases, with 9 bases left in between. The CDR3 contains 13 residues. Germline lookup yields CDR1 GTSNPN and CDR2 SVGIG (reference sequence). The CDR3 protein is CAWSDYQYYGYTF. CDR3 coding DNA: TGTGCCTGGAGTGATTATCAGTACTATGGCTACACCTTC. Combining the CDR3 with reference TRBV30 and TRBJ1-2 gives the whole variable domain SQTIHQWPATLVQPVGSPLSLECTVEGTSNPNLYWYRQAAGRGLQLLFYSVGIGQISSEVPQNLSASRPQDRQFILSSKKLLLSDSGFYLCAWSDYQYYGYTFGSGTRLTVV.

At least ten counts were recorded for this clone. CDR3 protein: CAWSGLAAGELFF. For the CDR3, the DNA is TGTGCCTGGAGTGGACTAGCAGCCGGGGAGCTGTTTTTT. J is TRBJ2-2 and V is TRBV30; 7 nucleotides agree with TRBD2. J was trimmed by 6 bases and V by 1 base; bases with no gene match: 2. The germline V gene has CDR1 GTSNPN and CDR2 SVGIG (reference sequence). The CDR3 is 13 amino acids.

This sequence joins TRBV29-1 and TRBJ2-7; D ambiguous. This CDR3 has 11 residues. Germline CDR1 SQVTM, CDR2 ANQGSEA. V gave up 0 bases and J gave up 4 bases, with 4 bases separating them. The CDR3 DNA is TGCAGCGTTGAAGAAGCATACGAGCAGTACTTC. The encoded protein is CSVEEAYEQYF.

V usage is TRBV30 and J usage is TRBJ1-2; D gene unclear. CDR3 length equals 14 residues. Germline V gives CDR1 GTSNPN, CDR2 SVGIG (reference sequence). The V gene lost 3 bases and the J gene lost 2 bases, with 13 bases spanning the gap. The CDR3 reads CAWRGKDHNYGYTF. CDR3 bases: TGTGCCTGGAGGGGTAAGGACCACAACTATGGCTACACCTTC.